The 28 T cell receptor beta chains below were found in one sample sequenced in a study of T cells in Graves' hyperthyroidism and ophthalmopathy. Amplified TCR beta CDR3 regions derived from RNA transcripts. Carried out on the TCR CDR3, a first-round RT-PCR used the HTBI primer set. TCRdb ran MiXCR on the multiplex PCR reads and lists one entry per CDR3 protein. The sample has 350,000 or so distinct CDR3 sequences, about 20% seen once. Sequencing was done on a sample of blood. These receptor sequences come from a woman in her forties or fifties with Graves' hyperthyroidism.

In DNA form, the CDR3 reads TGTGCCTGGAGGGGAAATTTTGGAAACACCATATATTTT. This encodes CAWRGNFGNTIYF. This chain joins TRBV30 and TRBJ1-3; no clear D gene. The germline V gene has CDR1 GTSNPN and CDR2 SVGIG (reference sequence). CDR3 length equals 13 residues. V was trimmed by 3 bases and J by 3 bases, leaving 9 bases between them.

This clonotype was counted between two and nine times. V is TRBV19 and J is TRBJ2-5, with D tentatively TRBD2 (5 bases). The CDR3 is 14 residues long. Deletions cut 1 base from V and 2 bases from J, with 8 bases between. Looked up from germline, CDR1 is LNHDA and CDR2 is SQIVND (reference sequence). CDR3: CASSIGTGQETQYF. CDR3 bases: TGTGCCAGTAGTATAGGTACGGGGCAAGAGACCCAGTACTTC.

Concerning this clonotype: A read error may produce the germline difference seen at one junction end. The chain combines TRBV27 with TRBJ2-3; D uncertain. CDR3 length: 17 amino acids. CDR1 and CDR2 from the germline V gene are MNHEY and SMNVEV (reference sequence). CDR3 nucleotide sequence: TGTGCCATCAGTTTACTGATTCCCAGCACAACCACAGATACGCAGTATTTT. Its translation is CAISLLIPSTTTDTQYF.

This sequence joins TRBV20-1 and TRBJ1-1, with a weak D call TRBD1 (6 bases). Trimming took off 2 bases at V and 5 bases at J, with 9 bases between the two ends. This CDR3 spans 12 amino acids. Germline-derived CDR1 and CDR2 are DFQATT and SNEGSKA (reference sequence). The CDR3 coding sequence is TGCAGTGCTAGAAAGGGGGGGACTGAAGCTTTCTTT. Encoded protein: CSARKGGTEAFF.

The chain recombines TRBV3-1 with TRBJ2-7; possibly TRBD1 or TRBD2 for D (6 bases each). Trimming pared 1 base from V and 0 bases from J, leaving 19 bases between. The CDR3 runs 18 residues. Looked up from germline, CDR1 is LGHDT and CDR2 is YNNKEL (reference sequence). For the CDR3, the DNA is TGTGCCAGCAGCCAAGGGGGGCCTAGTAGCGGCAACTCCTACGAGCAGTACTTC. As protein: CASSQGGPSSGNSYEQYF.

This clonotype turned up a few times. The chain couples TRBV5-5 to TRBJ1-5; D unresolved. Trimming stripped 4 bases from V and 5 bases from J, with 13 bases between. CDR3 size: 14 residues. Germline CDR1 reads SGHKS; CDR2 reads YYEKEE (reference sequence). CDR3 bases: TGTGCCAGCAGCCCATGGGGTTTCGATCAGCCCCAGCATTTT. Translating gives CASSPWGFDQPQHF.

This clonotype was seen at least ten times. The V and J genes are TRBV12-3 or TRBV12-4 and TRBJ2-2; 9 bases line up with TRBD1. Trimming removed 3 bases from V and 0 bases from J; junction bases left unmatched: 2. The CDR3 is made up of 16 amino acids. CDR3 sequence: CASSFRTGANTGELFF. The CDR3 nucleotides are TGTGCCAGCAGTTTCCGGACAGGGGCGAACACCGGGGAGCTGTTTTTT.

This clonotype was detected ten times or more. This chain uses TRBV18 with TRBJ1-1; D is undetermined. CDR3 length: 14 amino acids. Germline CDR1 and CDR2: KGHSH and LQKENI. Trimming shortened V by 0 bases and J by 3 bases, and 8 bases separated the two germline ends. The CDR3 nucleotides are TGTGCCAGCTCACCACCCGGCGGATACACTGAAGCTTTCTTT. Translation: CASSPPGGYTEAFF. The full variable domain, its missing parts supplied by reference TRBV18 and TRBJ1-1, is NAGVMQNPRHLVRRRGQEARLRCSPMKGHSHVYWYRQLPEEGLKFMVYLQKENIIDESGMPKERFSAEFPKEGPSILRIQQVVRGDSAAYFCASSPPGGYTEAFFGQGTRLTVV.

The chain couples TRBV5-1 to TRBJ2-3; TRBD2 agrees at 12 bases. Germline CDR1 is SGHRS and CDR2 is YFSETQ. The CDR3 extends over 17 amino acids. Germline trimming cut 0 bases from V and 6 bases from J; bases unmatched to any gene: 8. In DNA form, the CDR3 reads TGCGCCAGCAGCTTGGCAGCTAGCGGGAGGGGCGGTGATACGCAGTATTTT. Translating it yields CASSLAASGRGGDTQYF. The variable domain in full, completed from reference TRBV5-1 and TRBJ2-3, reads KAGVTQTPRYLIKTRGQQVTLSCSPISGHRSVSWYQQTPGQGLQFLFEYFSETQRNKGNFPGRFSGRQFSNSRSEMNVSTLELGDSALYLCASSLAASGRGGDTQYFGPGTRLTVL.

This clonotype occurred many times. This chain uses TRBV3-1 with TRBJ2-1; D is unclear. The CDR3 loop spans 15 amino acids. CDR1 LGHDT and CDR2 YNNKEL come from the germline V gene (reference sequence). V was trimmed by 5 bases and J by 0 bases, leaving 11 bases between them. The CDR3 region has the DNA TGTGCCAGCAGCTTAACGTTCGGCTCCTACAATGAGCAGTTCTTC. The encoded protein is CASSLTFGSYNEQFF.

V usage is TRBV6-9 and J usage is TRBJ1-1; D is perhaps TRBD1 (6 bases). The CDR3 totals 14 residues. Germline V gives CDR1 MNHGY, CDR2 SVAAGI. With 4 bases removed from V and 7 bases from J, the gap between germline ends came to 16 bases. This CDR3 reads CASSLGGWGSEAFF. The CDR3 DNA reads TGTGCCAGCAGTTTGGGGGGCTGGGGAAGTGAAGCTTTCTTT.

This chain joins TRBV5-1 and TRBJ2-5; 15 positions match TRBD2. The CDR3 loop spans 17 amino acids. After removal of 0 bases from V and 1 base from J, the junction contained 1 base not matched to a gene. CDR1 and CDR2 (germline): SGHRS, YFSETQ. The CDR3 spells CASSLGTSGGGQETQYF. The CDR3 DNA sequence: TGCGCCAGCAGCTTGGGGACTAGCGGGGGGGGCCAAGAGACCCAGTACTTC.

This clonotype was detected ten times or more. The rearrangement uses TRBV18 and TRBJ1-1, with D tentatively TRBD1 (5 bases). V gave up 10 bases and J gave up 3 bases, with 15 bases separating them. The germline CDR1 and CDR2 sequences are KGHSH and LQKENI. The CDR3 totals 13 residues. CDR3 sequence reads: CATAWGGDTEAFF. CDR3 DNA: TGTGCCACCGCATGGGGCGGGGACACTGAAGCTTTCTTT.

This clonotype was seen repeatedly, ten times or more. J is TRBJ2-1 and V is TRBV11-3; D is possibly TRBD2 (6 bases). The CDR3 contains 15 residues. Deletions cut 1 base from V and 7 bases from J, with 14 bases between. Per the germline V gene, CDR1 is SGHNT and CDR2 is YENEEA. The CDR3 nucleotides read TGTGCCAGCAGCTTAGCAGCGGGCCTAGGGAATGAGCAGTTCTTC. Protein product: CASSLAAGLGNEQFF. The whole variable domain, remainder taken from reference TRBV11-3 and TRBJ2-1, is EAGVVQSPRYKIIEKKQPVAFWCNPISGHNTLYWYLQNLGQGPELLIRYENEEAVDDSQLPKDRFSAERLKGVDSTLKIQPAELGDSAVYLCASSLAAGLGNEQFFGPGTRLTVL.

This clonotype was counted many times. CDR3 in DNA: TGTGCCAGCTCACCACAAAGACAGCCCGAAGGTGGCTACACCTTC. Translating it yields CASSPQRQPEGGYTF. The genes are TRBV18 and TRBJ1-2; D is possibly TRBD1 (5 bases). Germline CDR1 is KGHSH and CDR2 is LQKENI. The CDR3 is 15 amino acids. V was trimmed by 1 base and J by 7 bases, leaving 16 bases between them.

Only a few counts were recorded for this clonotype. This chain joins TRBV27 and TRBJ2-3; no definite D call. The CDR3 is 15 residues long. Germline V CDR1 and CDR2: MNHEY, SMNVEV (reference sequence). Between the trimmed V and J ends, which lost 5 bases and 1 base, there was a span of 13 bases. CDR3 bases: TGTGCCAGCAGTCCCCGCCGGACGGGCACAGATACGCAGTATTTT. This translates into CASSPRRTGTDTQYF.

To note about this clonotype: With a much larger clone just one base away, this may be a read error. The chain combines TRBV27 with TRBJ1-5; 7 positions match TRBD1. This CDR3 contains 16 residues. After removal of 6 bases from V and 3 bases from J, the junction contained 11 bases not matched to a gene. Germline V lookup: CDR1 MNHEY, CDR2 SMNVEV (reference sequence). CDR3 amino acids: CASRATGPYNNQPQHF. CDR3 sequence (DNA): TGTGCCAGCAGAGCGACAGGGCCTTATAACAATCAGCCCCAGCATTTT.

This clonotype has only a few counts. The rearrangement links TRBV6-6 to TRBJ1-4; the D is unclear. From germline, CDR1 is MNHNY and CDR2 SVGAGI (reference sequence). The CDR3 is 18 residues long. V was clipped by 2 bases and J by 1 base, with 17 bases between them. CDR3 protein: CASSYPPPGRITNEKLFF. The CDR3 DNA sequence: TGTGCCAGCAGTTACCCGCCCCCGGGTCGGATAACTAATGAAAAACTGTTTTTT.

This clonotype was seen at least ten times. The chain joins TRBV6-5 to TRBJ2-5, with unresolved D. The CDR3 consists of 18 residues. V was cut by 0 bases and J by 4 bases, with 21 bases left in between. From germline, CDR1 is MNHEY and CDR2 SVGAGI. The CDR3 nucleotides read TGTGCCAGCAGTTACTCGAGACCTAAGCAGGATCGGTTAGAGACCCAGTACTTC. It is translated as CASSYSRPKQDRLETQYF.

The genes are TRBV7-9 and TRBJ1-2; D is possibly TRBD1 (5 bases). The CDR3 sequence is 13 residues long. Trimming removed 4 bases at V and 8 bases at J, with 14 bases between. The germline gives CDR1 SEHNR, CDR2 FQNEAQ (reference sequence). The CDR3 bases are TGTGCCAGCAGCTCATCGGCCAGGGAGGGCTACACCTTC. Its protein product is CASSSSAREGYTF. Based on the CDR3 plus reference TRBV7-9 and TRBJ1-2, the full variable domain is DTGVSQNPRHKITKRGQNVTFRCDPISEHNRLYWYRQTLGQGPEFLTYFQNEAQLEKSRLLSDRFSAERPKGSFSTLEIQRTEQGDSAMYLCASSSSAREGYTFGSGTRLTVV.

The V and J genes are TRBV11-1 and TRBJ2-1; the D gene is possibly TRBD2 (6 bases). The germline V and J ends were trimmed by 4 bases and 3 bases, with 10 bases remaining between them. CDR3 length equals 14 residues. The germline V gene has CDR1 SGHAT and CDR2 FQDESV (reference sequence). CDR3: CASSSGTFYNEQFF. The CDR3 DNA reads as TGTGCCAGCAGCTCCGGGACTTTCTACAATGAGCAGTTCTTC. Using reference TRBV11-1 and TRBJ2-1 for the parts outside the CDR3, the full variable domain is EAEVAQSPRYKITEKSQAVAFWCDPISGHATLYWYRQILGQGPELLVQFQDESVVDDSQLPKDRFSAERLKGVDSTLKIQPAELGDSAMYLCASSSGTFYNEQFFGPGTRLTVL.

Notes on this clonotype: At one boundary the junction diverges from the germline segment, which might be a read error. V gene TRBV12-3 or TRBV12-4 combines with J gene TRBJ2-7; D possibly corresponds to TRBD1 (6 bases). The CDR3 totals 15 residues. As DNA, the CDR3 is TGTGCCAGCAGCTTAGATCTCGGGGACAAAGATGAGCAGTACTTC. It yields the protein CASSLDLGDKDEQYF.

This clonotype was detected only once. No DNA is shown, since the ends of the CDR3 on it are uncertain; the CDR3 is the one TCRdb lists. The V call is TRBV5-1, the J call TRBJ2-1; the table's D call TRBD2 went unverified against the DNA. CDR1 SGHRS and CDR2 YFSETQ come from the germline V gene. The CDR3 is 20 residues long, counting both termini. The CDR3: CASSFYICSASPGASNEQFF.

This rearrangement joins TRBV9 to TRBJ1-2; 7 bases are shared with TRBD1. The CDR3 covers 13 residues. With 5 bases clipped from V and 8 bases from J, the junction kept 9 bases outside the gene matches. CDR1 is SGDLS and CDR2 is YYNGEE in the germline V gene. The CDR3: CASRRQGLGGYTF. CDR3 DNA sequence: TGTGCCAGCAGACGACAGGGTCTGGGCGGCTACACCTTC.

This clonotype has ten or more counts. The gene calls are TRBV24-1 and TRBJ2-3; D is possibly TRBD2 (5 bases). The CDR3 consists of 13 residues. Germline values: CDR1 KGHDR, CDR2 SFDVKD. Trimming removed 7 bases at V and 8 bases at J, with 15 bases between. CDR3 protein: CATRSLSEVTQYF. DNA for the CDR3: TGTGCCACCAGAAGTCTGTCGGAGGTTACGCAGTATTTT.

This clonotype was observed many times. This chain connects TRBV5-1 to TRBJ2-1; D is unresolved. Germline CDR1 is SGHRS and CDR2 is YFSETQ. The CDR3 consists of 18 residues. Deletions cut 0 bases from V and 0 bases from J, with 16 bases between. For the CDR3, the DNA is TGCGCCAGCAGCTTGGATCCCGGGTCAGCCTTCTCCTACAATGAGCAGTTCTTC. Its protein product is CASSLDPGSAFSYNEQFF.

The CDR3 DNA reads as TGTGCCACAGCCGGGGGTGAACAAGAGACCCAGTACTTC. Translated, it gives CATAGGEQETQYF. V usage is TRBV2 and J usage is TRBJ2-5, with D possibly TRBD2 on 6 matching bases. The germline V gene has CDR1 SNHLY and CDR2 FYNNEI. Trimming cost V 10 bases and J 2 bases, with 14 bases left between them. This CDR3 has 13 amino acids. Combining the CDR3 with reference TRBV2 and TRBJ2-5 gives the whole variable domain EPEVTQTPSHQVTQMGQEVILRCVPISNHLYFYWYRQILGQKVEFLVSFYNNEISEKSEIFDDQFSVERPDGSNFTLKIRSTKLEDSAMYFCATAGGEQETQYFGPGTRLLVL.

In its sample, this clonotype was seen many times. The chain combines TRBV6-1 with TRBJ2-7, with unresolved D. Germline CDR1 and CDR2: MNHNS and SASEGT. V lost 6 bases to trimming and J lost 5 bases, with 8 bases between them. CDR3 length: 11 amino acids. The CDR3 protein is CASSIDNEQYF. The CDR3 DNA is TGTGCCAGCAGCATAGACAACGAGCAGTACTTC.